This is a list of T cell receptor beta chains from one sample in a study of blood T cell repertoires in COVID-19. Method: immunoSEQ multiplex PCR; TCRdb's copy keeps in-frame clones and lacks some. Among 200,000 to 300,000 clones listed, 70% to 90% were seen once. The source material was peripheral blood. These receptors were obtained from a man aged 50 to 59 with acute or convalescent COVID-19. The CDR3 runs from the conserved cysteine through the conserved F or W. A D gene is named only where the DNA matches it firmly. Clone size is not always given. Where it is, it says once, few, many or a class for expanded clones.

d_call j_call clone_size v_call cdr3_nt cdr3_aa
NA TRBJ1-2 NA TRBV5-1 TGCGCCAGCAGCGGGACTACAGGCTATGGCTACACCTTC CASSGTTGYGYTF
TRBD2 TRBJ2-5 NA TRBV6-1 TGTGCCAGCAGTGAGGTATGGGGGGGGGACGGGACCCAGTACTTC CASSEVWGGDGTQYF
TRBD1 TRBJ1-2 NA TRBV18 TGTGCCAGCTCTCCCGACAGGGCGGTAGGCTACACCTTC CASSPDRAVGYTF
NA TRBJ2-1 NA TRBV7-9 TGTGCCAGCAGACAGGTGAGCTCCTACAATGAGCAGTTCTTC CASRQVSSYNEQFF
NA TRBJ1-2 NA TRBV6-5 TGTGCCAGCAGTCCGCAGGGTTCGGGGGTATATGGCTACACCTTC CASSPQGSGVYGYTF
NA TRBJ1-5 NA TRBV28 TGTGCCAGCAGTCCGCTGCAAGCTCAGCCCCAGCATTTT CASSPLQAQPQHF
TRBD2 TRBJ2-1 NA TRBV6-5 TGTGCCAGCACCGGGACTAGCGGGGGGGAAAGGAAGTTCTTC CASTGTSGGERKFF
NA TRBJ2-3 NA TRBV4-1 TGCGCCAGCAGCCAAGGGTTAGGAGAGGGCACAGATACGCAGTATTTT CASSQGLGEGTDTQYF
NA TRBJ1-1 NA TRBV2 TGTGCCAGCAGGGCACAGGCGAACACTGAAGCTTTCTTT CASRAQANTEAFF
NA TRBJ1-2 NA TRBV19 TGTGCCAGTAGTATGGACATCTATGGCTACACCTTC CASSMDIYGYTF
TRBD1 TRBJ1-2 NA TRBV5-4 TGTGCCAGCAGCTTGGACAGGGGCGATGGCTACACCTTC CASSLDRGDGYTF
NA TRBJ1-5 NA TRBV13 TGTGCCAGCAGCTTAGGTCGAACGGGGGATCAGCCCCAGCATTTT CASSLGRTGDQPQHF
TRBD2 TRBJ2-7 NA TRBV3-1/TRBV3-2 TGTGCCAGCAGCCAAGATCTAGCGGGAGGGCCGAGGGAGCAGTACTTC CASSQDLAGGPREQYF
TRBD1 TRBJ1-1 NA TRBV13 TGTGCCAGCAGTCCGGGACAGGACGACGCTGAAGCTTTCTTT CASSPGQDDAEAFF
TRBD1 TRBJ1-4 many TRBV7-9 TGTGCCAGCAGCTCCCGGGGGCAGGGGGCAAGAGAAAAACTGTTTTTT CASSSRGQGAREKLFF
NA TRBJ2-3 NA TRBV11-2 TGTGCCAGCAGCTTAGAGGGCGGGGGCCTTAGCACAGATACGCAGTATTTT CASSLEGGGLSTDTQYF
TRBD1 TRBJ1-6 NA TRBV9 TGTGCCAGCAGCTCTCAGGGGGCCTCCTATAATTCACCCCTCCACTTT CASSSQGASYNSPLHF
TRBD1 TRBJ2-7 few TRBV7-9 TGTGCCAGCAGCTTGAGTTCCGGGACAGGGGGTAGCGAGCAGTACTTC CASSLSSGTGGSEQYF
NA TRBJ1-2 NA TRBV3-1/TRBV3-2 TGTGCCAGCAGCCAATGGGCAGAGTACTATGGCTACACCTTC CASSQWAEYYGYTF
TRBD1 TRBJ2-5 NA TRBV9 TGTGCCAGCAGCGCCACCGGGACAGGGGGCACCTCAGCGACCCAGTACTTC CASSATGTGGTSATQYF
TRBD2 TRBJ2-1 NA TRBV7-9 TGTGCCAGCAGCTTGAGACTAGCGGCAGCTAATACCCCCCACAATGAGCAGTTCTTC CASSLRLAAANTPHNEQFF
NA TRBJ1-3 NA TRBV30 TGTGCCTGGGGGGACATTGGAAACACCATATATTTT CAWGDIGNTIYF
NA TRBJ2-3 NA TRBV3-1/TRBV3-2 TGTGCCAGCAGCCCCTATAGGGGCGGGGCTACAGATACGCAGTATTTT CASSPYRGGATDTQYF
NA TRBJ2-1 NA TRBV3-1/TRBV3-2 TGTGCCAGCAGCCCCCCAGGTCATGAGCAGTTCTTC CASSPPGHEQFF
TRBD1 TRBJ2-7 NA TRBV27 TGTGCCAGCAGTCCCCCGGGGGGACAGGGGGCACACGAGCAGTACTTC CASSPPGGQGAHEQYF
NA TRBJ2-7 NA TRBV19 TGTGCCAGTAGTATTACTACAGGGACGGTCTACGAGCAGTACTTC CASSITTGTVYEQYF
TRBD1 TRBJ1-5 NA TRBV9 TGTGCCAGCAGCTCCGGGACAGGGGAGGCTCAGCCCCAGCATTTT CASSSGTGEAQPQHF
NA TRBJ1-6 NA TRBV19 TGTGCCAGTAGTGCCAGGGCAAACAATAATTCACCCCTCCACTTT CASSARANNNSPLHF
TRBD2 TRBJ2-1 NA TRBV9 TGTGCCAGCAGCGATCTTAGCGGGGGTGATGAGCAGTTCTTC CASSDLSGGDEQFF
NA TRBJ2-7 NA TRBV11-2 TGTGCCAGCAGCTTAGATTACGGGACAACCCACTACGAGCAGTACTTC CASSLDYGTTHYEQYF
TRBD2 TRBJ2-3 NA TRBV10-2 TGCGCCAGCAGTGAGTTTGAAACTAGCGGGAGGGCAATAGATACGCAGTATTTT CASSEFETSGRAIDTQYF
NA TRBJ2-1 NA TRBV10-2 TGCGCCAGCAGTGACACCCGGAGCTCCTACAATGAGCAGTTCTTC CASSDTRSSYNEQFF
NA TRBJ1-1 many TRBV15 TGTGCCACCAGCAGAGGCGACGCGGGGTACACTGAAGCTTTCTTT CATSRGDAGYTEAFF
TRBD1 TRBJ1-6 NA TRBV6-4 TGTGCCAGCAGTCCGGGACAGGGTAATTCACCCCTCCACTTT CASSPGQGNSPLHF
TRBD1 TRBJ1-3 NA TRBV10-3 TGTGCCATCGGACAGGGGGCGGGAAACACCATATATTTT CAIGQGAGNTIYF
NA TRBJ2-1 NA TRBV6-5 TGTGCCAGCATCCCCCCAGGTGAATACAATGAGCAGTTCTTC CASIPPGEYNEQFF
NA TRBJ2-7 NA TRBV27 TGTGCCAGCAGTTTATCGGGGCCCTACGAGCAGTACTTC CASSLSGPYEQYF
NA TRBJ1-5 NA TRBV5-5 TGTGCCAGCAGCTTGGCCGCAGGGGCAAATCAGCCCCAGCATTTT CASSLAAGANQPQHF
NA TRBJ1-2 NA TRBV7-3 TGTGCCAGCAGCTCAGACACCTCGAATCGTGGCTACACCTTC CASSSDTSNRGYTF
TRBD1 TRBJ2-7 few TRBV5-6 TGTGCCAGCAGCTCCGGACAGGCAGGCGACGAGCAGTACTTC CASSSGQAGDEQYF
TRBD2 TRBJ2-3 NA TRBV27 TGTGCCAGCAGGCTACTAGCGGGAGCAGGAGATACGCAGTATTTT CASRLLAGAGDTQYF
TRBD2 TRBJ2-1 NA TRBV7-9 TGTGCCAGCAGCTCTCTAATAGCGGGAGGGTACCATGAGCAGTTCTTC CASSSLIAGGYHEQFF
TRBD1 TRBJ1-2 NA TRBV9 TGTGCCAGCAGCGGGGACAGGGCCATCTATGGCTACACCTTC CASSGDRAIYGYTF
NA TRBJ1-6 NA TRBV5-1 TGCGCCAGCAGCTTGCAGGCAGGAAGAAGTAATTCACCCCTCCACTTT CASSLQAGRSNSPLHF
NA TRBJ2-3 NA TRBV15 TGTGCCACCAGCGGCTCAAGGACTTCCGCGCAGTATTTT CATSGSRTSAQYF
NA TRBJ2-3 NA TRBV10-1 TGCGCCAGCAGTGAGGCTATGGGCCGCCCGGATACGCAGTATTTT CASSEAMGRPDTQYF
TRBD1 TRBJ2-2 NA TRBV9 TGTGCCAGCAGCCTCCAGCAGGGGGCAAGGACCGGGGAGCTGTTTTTT CASSLQQGARTGELFF
NA TRBJ2-2 NA TRBV7-6 TGTGCCAGCAGCCTAACACCCCAGGGTCCCCGGGAGCTGTTTTTT CASSLTPQGPRELFF
NA TRBJ1-5 NA TRBV2 TGTGCCAGCAGTAAAGGGCAGGGGAATCAGCCCCAGCATTTT CASSKGQGNQPQHF
NA TRBJ1-3 NA TRBV5-1 TGCGCCAGCAGCTGGGCGCAGGGAGGCTCTGGAAACACCATATATTTT CASSWAQGGSGNTIYF
NA TRBJ2-2 NA TRBV10-1 TGCGCCAGCAGTGAGTGGGGACACAAGGGCACCGGGGAGCTGTTTTTT CASSEWGHKGTGELFF